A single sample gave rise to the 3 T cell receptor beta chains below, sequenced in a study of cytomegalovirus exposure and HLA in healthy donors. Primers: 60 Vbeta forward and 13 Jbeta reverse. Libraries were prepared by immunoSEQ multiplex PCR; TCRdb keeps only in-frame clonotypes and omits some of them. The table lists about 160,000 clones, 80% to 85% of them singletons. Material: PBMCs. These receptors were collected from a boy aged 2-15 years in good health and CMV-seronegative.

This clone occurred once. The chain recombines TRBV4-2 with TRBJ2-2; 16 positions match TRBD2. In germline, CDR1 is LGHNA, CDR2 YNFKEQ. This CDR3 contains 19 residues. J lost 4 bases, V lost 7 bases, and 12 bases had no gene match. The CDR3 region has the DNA TGTGCCAGCACTACCGGGACTAGCGGGAGGGATGGGGGCACCGGGGAGCTGTTTTTT. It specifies CASTTGTSGRDGGTGELFF.

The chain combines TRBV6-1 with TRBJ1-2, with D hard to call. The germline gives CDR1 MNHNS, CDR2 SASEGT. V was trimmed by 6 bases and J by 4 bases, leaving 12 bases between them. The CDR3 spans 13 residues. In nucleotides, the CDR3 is TGTGCCAGCAGGGCCGGGTATGGCTATGGCTACACCTTC. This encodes CASRAGYGYGYTF.

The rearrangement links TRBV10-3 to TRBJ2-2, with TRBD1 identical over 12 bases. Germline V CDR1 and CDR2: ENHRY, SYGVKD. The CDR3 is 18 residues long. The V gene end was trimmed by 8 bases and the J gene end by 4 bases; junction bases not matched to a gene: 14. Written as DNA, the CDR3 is TGTGCCATCGCCCTACCGGGACAGGGGGCGCGAGGCACCGGGGAGCTGTTTTTT. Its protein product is CAIALPGQGARGTGELFF.